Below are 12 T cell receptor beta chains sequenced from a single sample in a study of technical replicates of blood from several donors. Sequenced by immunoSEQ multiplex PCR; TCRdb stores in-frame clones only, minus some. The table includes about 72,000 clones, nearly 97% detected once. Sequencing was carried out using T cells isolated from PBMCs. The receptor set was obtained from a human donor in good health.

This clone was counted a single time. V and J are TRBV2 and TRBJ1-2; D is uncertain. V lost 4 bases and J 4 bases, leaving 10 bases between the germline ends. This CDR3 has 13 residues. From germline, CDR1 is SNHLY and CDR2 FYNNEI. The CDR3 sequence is CASSAGETYGYTF. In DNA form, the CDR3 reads TGTGCCAGCAGTGCGGGAGAGACCTATGGCTACACCTTC.

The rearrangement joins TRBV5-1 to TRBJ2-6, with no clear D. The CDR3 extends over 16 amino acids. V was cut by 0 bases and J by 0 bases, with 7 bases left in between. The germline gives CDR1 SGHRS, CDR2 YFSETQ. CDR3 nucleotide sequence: TGCGCCAGCAGCTTGGCCTTAGACTCTGGGGCCAACGTCCTGACTTTC. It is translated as CASSLALDSGANVLTF. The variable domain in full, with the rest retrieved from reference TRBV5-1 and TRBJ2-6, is KAGVTQTPRYLIKTRGQQVTLSCSPISGHRSVSWYQQTPGQGLQFLFEYFSETQRNKGNFPGRFSGRQFSNSRSEMNVSTLELGDSALYLCASSLALDSGANVLTFGAGSRLTVL.

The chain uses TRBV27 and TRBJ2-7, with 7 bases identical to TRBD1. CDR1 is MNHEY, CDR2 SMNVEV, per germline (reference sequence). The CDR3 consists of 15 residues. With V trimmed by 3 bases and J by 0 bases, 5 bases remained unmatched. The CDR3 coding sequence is TGTGCCAGCAGTTTTGGACCAGGGGGCTCCTACGAGCAGTACTTC. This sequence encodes CASSFGPGGSYEQYF.

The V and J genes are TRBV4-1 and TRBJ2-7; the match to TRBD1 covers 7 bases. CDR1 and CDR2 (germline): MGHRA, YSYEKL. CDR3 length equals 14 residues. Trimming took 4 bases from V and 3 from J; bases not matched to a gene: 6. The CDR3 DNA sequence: TGCGCCAGCAGCCCCTGGACAGGAGGCTACGAGCAGTACTTC. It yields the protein CASSPWTGGYEQYF.

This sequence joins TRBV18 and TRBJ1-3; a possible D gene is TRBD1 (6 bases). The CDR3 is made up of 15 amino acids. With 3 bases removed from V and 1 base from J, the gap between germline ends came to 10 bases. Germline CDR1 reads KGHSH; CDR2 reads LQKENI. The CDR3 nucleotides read TGTGCCAGCTCACCCCTAGGGGGTTCTGGAAACACCATATATTTT. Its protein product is CASSPLGGSGNTIYF.

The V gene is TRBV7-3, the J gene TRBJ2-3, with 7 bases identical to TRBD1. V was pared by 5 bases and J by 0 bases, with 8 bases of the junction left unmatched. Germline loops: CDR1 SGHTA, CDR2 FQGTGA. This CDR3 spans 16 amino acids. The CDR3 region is CASSPGDRVSTDTQYF. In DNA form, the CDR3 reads TGTGCCAGCAGCCCCGGTGACAGGGTTAGCACAGATACGCAGTATTTT.

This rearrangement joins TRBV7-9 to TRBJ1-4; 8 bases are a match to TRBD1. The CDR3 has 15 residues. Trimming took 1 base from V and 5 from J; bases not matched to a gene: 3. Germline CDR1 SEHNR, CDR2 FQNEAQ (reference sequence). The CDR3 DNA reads TGTGCCAGCAGCTTAGTGGGACAGGCAAATGAAAAACTGTTTTTT. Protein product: CASSLVGQANEKLFF.

This chain's CDR3 is CASSLDLFGGETTHNEQFF. DNA for the CDR3: TGTGCCAGCAGCTTAGATCTTTTTGGGGGGGAGACAACCCACAATGAGCAGTTCTTC. The chain links TRBV11-3 to TRBJ2-1; 7 positions match TRBD2. CDR3 length: 19 residues. The ends lost 0 bases at V and 5 bases at J; junction bases unmatched: 16. From germline, CDR1 is SGHNT and CDR2 YENEEA.

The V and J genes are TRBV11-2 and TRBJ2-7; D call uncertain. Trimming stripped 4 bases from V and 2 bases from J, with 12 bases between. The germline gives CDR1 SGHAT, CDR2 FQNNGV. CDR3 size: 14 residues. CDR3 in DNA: TGTGCCAGCAGCTCAGAAAGGCAGGCCTACGAGCAGTACTTC. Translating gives CASSSERQAYEQYF.

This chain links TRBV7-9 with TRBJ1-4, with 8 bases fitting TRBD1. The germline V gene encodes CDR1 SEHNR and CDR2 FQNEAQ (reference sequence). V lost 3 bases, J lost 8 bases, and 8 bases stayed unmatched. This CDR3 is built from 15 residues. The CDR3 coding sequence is TGTGCCAGCAGCTTTTCCCAGGGGGCTGCGGAAAAACTGTTTTTT. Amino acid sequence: CASSFSQGAAEKLFF.

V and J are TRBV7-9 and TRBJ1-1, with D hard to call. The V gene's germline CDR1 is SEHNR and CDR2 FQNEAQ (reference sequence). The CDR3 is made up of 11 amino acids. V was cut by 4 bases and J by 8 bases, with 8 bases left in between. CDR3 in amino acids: CASSSKPEAFF. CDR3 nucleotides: TGTGCCAGCAGCTCGAAGCCGGAAGCTTTCTTT.

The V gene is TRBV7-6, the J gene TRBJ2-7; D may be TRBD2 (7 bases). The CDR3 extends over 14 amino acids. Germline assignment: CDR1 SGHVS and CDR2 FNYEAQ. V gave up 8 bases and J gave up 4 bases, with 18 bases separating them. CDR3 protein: CASAHDGGRYEQYF. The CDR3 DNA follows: TGTGCCAGCGCACACGACGGGGGGCGTTACGAGCAGTACTTC. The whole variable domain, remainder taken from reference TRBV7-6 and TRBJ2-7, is GAGVSQSPRYKVTKRGQDVALRCDPISGHVSLYWYRQALGQGPEFLTYFNYEAQQDKSGLPNDRFSAERPEGSISTLTIQRTEQRDSAMYRCASAHDGGRYEQYFGPGTRLTVT.